Listed here is a single T cell receptor beta chain. Its target is not known. The sample belongs to a study of T cell responses to AZD1222 COVID-19 vaccine. Findings of the study overall: Nearly half of spike-specific TCRs reportedly target variant regions that are unmutated in the B.1.351 and B.1.1.7 variants. After the peak T cell response, and only then, were repertoires sampled.

The table came from immunoSEQ multiplex PCR; TCRdb's copy has only in-frame clones and leaves some out. There are roughly 120,000 clones in the sample; 80% to 95% occur only once, and around 4.4% lies in the top ten. The TCR sequence derives from an adult who received the MenACWY meningococcal vaccine as a control. This specimen consisted of peripheral blood, obtained 28 days after the second dose of the MenACWY control vaccine.

For the CDR3, the DNA is TGTGCCAGCAGCGGCCAGACAGGGGCCGCATATGATGAGCAGTTCTTC. This gives the protein CASSGQTGAAYDEQFF. J is TRBJ2-1 and V is TRBV5-4; 8 nucleotides match TRBD1. The germline CDR1 and CDR2 sequences are SGHNT and YYREEE (reference sequence). Germline trimming cut 4 bases from V and 8 bases from J; bases unmatched to any gene: 14. This CDR3 is 16 amino acids long.